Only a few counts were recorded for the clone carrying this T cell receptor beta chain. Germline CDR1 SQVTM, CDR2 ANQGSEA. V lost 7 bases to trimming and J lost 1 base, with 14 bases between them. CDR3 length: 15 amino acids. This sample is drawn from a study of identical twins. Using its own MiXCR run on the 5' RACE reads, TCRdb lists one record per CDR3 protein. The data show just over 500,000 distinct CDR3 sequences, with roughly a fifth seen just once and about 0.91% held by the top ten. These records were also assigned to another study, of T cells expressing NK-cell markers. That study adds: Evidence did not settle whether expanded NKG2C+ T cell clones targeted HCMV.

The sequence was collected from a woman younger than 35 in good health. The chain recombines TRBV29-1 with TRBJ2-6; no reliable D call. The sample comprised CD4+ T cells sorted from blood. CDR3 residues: CSAGSMGSGANVLTF. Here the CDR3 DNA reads TGCAGCGCCGGGTCTATGGGGTCTGGGGCCAACGTCCTGACTTTC.